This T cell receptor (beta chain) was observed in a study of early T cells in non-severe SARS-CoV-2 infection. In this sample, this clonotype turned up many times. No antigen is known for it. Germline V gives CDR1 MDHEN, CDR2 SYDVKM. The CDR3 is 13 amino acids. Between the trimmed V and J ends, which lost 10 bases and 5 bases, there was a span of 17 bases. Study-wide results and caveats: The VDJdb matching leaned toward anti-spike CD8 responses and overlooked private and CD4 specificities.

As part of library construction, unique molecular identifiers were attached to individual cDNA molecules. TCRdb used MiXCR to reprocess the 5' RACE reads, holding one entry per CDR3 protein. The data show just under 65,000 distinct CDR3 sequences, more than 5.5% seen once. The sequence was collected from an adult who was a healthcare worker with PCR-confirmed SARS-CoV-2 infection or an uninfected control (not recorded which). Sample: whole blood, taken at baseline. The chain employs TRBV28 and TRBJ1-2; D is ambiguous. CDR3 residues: CAIQSASLYGYTF. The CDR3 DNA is TGTGCCATCCAGTCTGCATCCCTTTATGGCTACACCTTC.